This T cell receptor beta chain was captured by sequencing in a study of T cells in Graves' hyperthyroidism and ophthalmopathy. Study conclusions and caveats: Most thyroid clonotypes expanded above 0.001 appeared in blood too. From stable hyperthyroidism, ophthalmopathy was set apart by a 13 V-J model.

Patients having uncontrolled infection, another autoimmune disease, pregnancy or lactation were not included. Used for diagnoses were clinical symptoms, serum thyroxine and TRAb, thyroid ultrasound and orbital computed tomography. This clonotype has at least ten counts. Its target is not known. There are 15 residues in the CDR3. Germline values: CDR1 MNHEY, CDR2 SMNVEV (reference sequence). Trimming removed 4 bases from V and 5 bases from J; junction bases left unmatched: 6. RNA transcripts served as the template for amplifying TCR beta CDR3 regions. With the HTBI primer set, the TCR CDR3 went through a first round of RT-PCR. MiXCR, run by TCRdb on the multiplex PCR reads, gives a single entry per CDR3 protein. The sample includes 490,000 or so distinct CDR3 sequences, less than 20% of them seen just once.

The sample was blood. The receptor was isolated from a man aged 35 to 55 with Graves' ophthalmopathy. This sequence joins TRBV27 and TRBJ2-7; 12 bases fit TRBD2. DNA of the CDR3: TGTGCCAGCAGTTCCTGGACTAGCGGGGTCCACGAGCAGTACTTC. Protein product: CASSSWTSGVHEQYF.